This TCR beta chain was sequenced for a study of cytomegalovirus exposure and HLA in healthy donors. Whole-study context: From HLA-typed donors, an early data release held some 80 million unique TCRs.

Vbeta (60) and Jbeta (13) primers were used in the PCR. Clones were read by immunoSEQ multiplex PCR, and TCRdb kept only the in-frame ones, dropping some. The data show fewer than 200,000 clones, roughly 68% seen once. Only a few counts were recorded for this clone. In germline, CDR1 is SGHRS, CDR2 YFSETQ. The J segment lost 0 bases and the V segment lost 4 bases, leaving 6 bases of the junction unmatched. The CDR3 is 15 amino acids. Material: PBMCs. J is TRBJ2-7 and V is TRBV5-1, with 8 positions matching TRBD1. This clonotype was sampled from a woman in her twenties or thirties in good health and CMV-seronegative. The CDR3 DNA is TGCGCCAGCAGCCCTCGGACAGGGAGCTCCTACGAGCAGTACTTC. Encoded protein: CASSPRTGSSYEQYF.